This T cell receptor (beta chain) appears in the sequencing data of a study of cytomegalovirus exposure and HLA in healthy donors. The CDR3 spans 20 residues. Germline assignment: CDR1 SNHLY and CDR2 FYNNEI. As regards this clone: Its antigen is currently unknown.

Points from the study as a whole: In a later analysis, compared with equally common non-associated chains, HLA-associated beta chains were more expanded. Excluded: some indistinguishable V segments such as TRBV6-2 and TRBV6-3. A later analysis reportedly found that, within productive TCRs, an Asian-associated ancestry cluster had fewer N-insertions than the mean observed across the approximately 690 donors.

PCR employed 60 Vbeta and 13 Jbeta primers. Generated by immunoSEQ multiplex PCR, the TCRdb table keeps only in-frame clones and is missing some. Counted here are about 150,000 clones, over 75% occurring once; the ten biggest clones make up roughly 5.3%. The rearrangement uses TRBV2 and TRBJ2-1, with TRBD2 identical over 11 bases. Sequenced: PBMCs. The TCR comes from a woman aged 40 to 50 in good health and CMV-seropositive. This CDR3 reads CFRRIVLSFRLAGGLNEQFF. The CDR3 DNA sequence: TGTTTCCGGCGTATTGTACTTTCCTTTCGGTTAGCGGGAGGGCTCAATGAGCAGTTCTTC.